This TCR beta chain is from a study of Ad26.COV2.S vaccination and SARS-CoV-2 variants. Profiling relied on immunoSEQ multiplex PCR, and the TCRdb table lists in-frame clones only, not all of them. The table records 350,000 to 400,000 clones, about nine tenths of them present only once. The CDR3 contains 15 residues. Germline CDR1 LNHDA, CDR2 SQIVND (reference sequence). V gave up 6 bases and J gave up 4 bases, with 13 bases separating them. Documented treatment: roughly 20 received Ad26.COV2.S at low or high dose, single or two shots; about 5 received placebo; per-sample allocation not given. Sampling was done on day 63 after the first vaccine or placebo injection.

The sequence was collected from a person between 18 and 60 years old who received the Ad26.COV2.S COVID-19 vaccine or a placebo. The genes are TRBV19 and TRBJ1-6, with D perhaps TRBD1 (6 bases). Sequencing used peripheral blood, obtained in a trial of Ad26.COV2.S vaccine versus placebo. The CDR3 DNA sequence: TGTGCCAGTAGCCCCGGACAGCATTATAATTCACCCCTCCACTTT. Translated: CASSPGQHYNSPLHF.